The source of this TCR beta chain is a study of blood T cell repertoires in COVID-19. The overall study: Acute and convalescent COVID-19 samples came from the United States, Italy and Spain.

CDR1 is ENHRY, CDR2 SYGVKD, per germline. The ends lost 4 bases at V and 3 bases at J; junction bases unmatched: 9. The CDR3 loop spans 16 amino acids. In the authors' methods: Scientists estimated how many nucleated cells there were by amplifying reference gene primers. Assay used: immunoSEQ multiplex PCR; TCRdb lists only in-frame clones, some missing. V, J and clone size derive from that table, while D and trimming were established from the DNA sequence. Among about 220,000 clones, around 83% were seen once, and the ten largest hold about 5%. In Seattle, patients joined the study during active infection and were tracked longitudinally.

The sequencing input was peripheral blood. The chain joins TRBV10-3 to TRBJ2-3; TRBD1 matches 8 bases. The sequence was collected from a woman in her seventies with COVID-19, enrolled during active disease. CDR3: CAISGGSGGRTDTQYF. The DNA for the CDR3 is TGTGCCATCAGTGGTGGTTCAGGGGGCCGAACAGATACGCAGTATTTT.